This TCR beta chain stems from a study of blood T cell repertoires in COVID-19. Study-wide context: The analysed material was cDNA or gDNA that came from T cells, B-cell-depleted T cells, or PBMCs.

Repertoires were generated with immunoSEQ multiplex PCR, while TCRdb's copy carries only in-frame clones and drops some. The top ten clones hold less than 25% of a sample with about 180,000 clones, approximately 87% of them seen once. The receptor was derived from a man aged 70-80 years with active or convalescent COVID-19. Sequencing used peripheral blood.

The CDR3 nucleotides read TGTGCCAGCTCACTGACCGGGGCAGCGGGGACTGAAGCTTTCTTT. Its translation: CASSLTGAAGTEAFF. The genes are TRBV18 and TRBJ1-1, with a tentative D call TRBD1 (5 bases). The germline CDR1 and CDR2 sequences are KGHSH and LQKENI. This CDR3 spans 15 amino acids. Trimming removed 4 bases at V and 5 bases at J, with 17 bases between.